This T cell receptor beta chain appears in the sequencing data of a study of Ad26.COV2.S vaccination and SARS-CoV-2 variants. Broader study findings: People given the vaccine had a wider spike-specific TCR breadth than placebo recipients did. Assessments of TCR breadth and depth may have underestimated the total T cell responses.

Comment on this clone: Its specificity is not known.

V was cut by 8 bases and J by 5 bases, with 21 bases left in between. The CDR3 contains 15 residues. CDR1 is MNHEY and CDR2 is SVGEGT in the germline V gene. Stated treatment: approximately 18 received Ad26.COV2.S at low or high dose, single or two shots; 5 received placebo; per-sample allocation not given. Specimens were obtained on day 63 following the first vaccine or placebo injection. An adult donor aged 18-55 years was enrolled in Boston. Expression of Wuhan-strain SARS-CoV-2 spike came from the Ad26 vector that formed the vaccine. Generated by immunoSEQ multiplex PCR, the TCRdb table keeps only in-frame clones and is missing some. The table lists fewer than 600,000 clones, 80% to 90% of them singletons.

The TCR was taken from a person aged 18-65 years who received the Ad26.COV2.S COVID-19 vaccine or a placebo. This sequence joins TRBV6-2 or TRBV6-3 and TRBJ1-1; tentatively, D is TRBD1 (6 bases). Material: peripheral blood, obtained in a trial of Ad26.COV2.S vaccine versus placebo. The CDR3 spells CASRFSPGEETEAFF. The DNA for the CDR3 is TGTGCCAGCCGTTTCAGTCCAGGGGAGGAAACTGAAGCTTTCTTT.